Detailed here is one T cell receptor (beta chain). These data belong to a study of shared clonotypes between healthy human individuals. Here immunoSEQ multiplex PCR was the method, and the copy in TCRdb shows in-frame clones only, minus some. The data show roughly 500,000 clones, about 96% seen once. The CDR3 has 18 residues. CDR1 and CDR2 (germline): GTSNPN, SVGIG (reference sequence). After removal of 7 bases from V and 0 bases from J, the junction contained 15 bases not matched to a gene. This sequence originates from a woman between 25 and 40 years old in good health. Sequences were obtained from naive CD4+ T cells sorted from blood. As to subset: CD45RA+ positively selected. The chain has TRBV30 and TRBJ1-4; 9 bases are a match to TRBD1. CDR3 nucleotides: TGTGCCTCAAGCCCCGGGACAGGGTCGGTTCCAACTAATGAAAAACTGTTTTTT. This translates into CASSPGTGSVPTNEKLFF.